Below are 10 T cell receptor beta chains sequenced from a single sample in a study of long-term antiretroviral therapy in people with HIV. Survey-level resolution applied to immunoSEQ assay v3.0. Clones were read by immunoSEQ multiplex PCR, and TCRdb kept only the in-frame ones, dropping some. In the table there are under 30,000 clones, almost 95% of which are singletons. Sequencing used unsorted PBMCs, obtained around 7.4 years after starting antiretroviral therapy. The receptors shown here come from a man in his forties or fifties with HIV.

The chain joins TRBV27 to TRBJ1-2; the D is unclear. CDR3 length: 13 residues. The V and J ends lost 5 bases and 4 bases respectively, with 11 bases between them. In germline, CDR1 is MNHEY, CDR2 SMNVEV (reference sequence). CDR3 loop: CASSGVNSYGYTF. The CDR3 coding sequence is TGTGCCAGCAGTGGGGTTAATAGCTATGGCTACACCTTC.

The gene calls are TRBV5-1 and TRBJ2-7; D is unclear. V lost 1 base to trimming and J lost 6 bases, with 11 bases between them. The CDR3 totals 13 residues. Per germline, CDR1 SGHRS and CDR2 YFSETQ. This CDR3 reads CASSLYEGGEQYF. CDR3 DNA sequence: TGCGCCAGCAGCTTGTATGAAGGCGGCGAGCAGTACTTC.

This chain joins TRBV15 and TRBJ2-3; 11 bases line up with TRBD2. After removal of 3 bases from V and 2 bases from J, the junction contained 10 bases not matched to a gene. The CDR3 is 18 amino acids. Per the germline V gene, CDR1 is LNHNV and CDR2 is YYDKDF (reference sequence). The CDR3 region is CATSSPGTSGVITDTQYF. The CDR3 bases are TGTGCCACCAGCAGCCCCGGGACTAGCGGTGTAATCACAGATACGCAGTATTTT.

This rearrangement joins TRBV27 to TRBJ2-7; TRBD2 might be the D (6 bases). V dropped 6 bases and J dropped 7 bases, with 16 bases sitting between them. The CDR3 covers 13 residues. Per the germline V gene, CDR1 is MNHEY and CDR2 is SMNVEV (reference sequence). The CDR3 spells CASSPSGRGEQYF. As DNA, the CDR3 is TGTGCCAGCAGCCCCTCCGGGCGGGGTGAGCAGTACTTC.

The chain carries TRBV10-3 and TRBJ2-7, with a weak D call TRBD1 (5 bases). Looked up from germline, CDR1 is ENHRY and CDR2 is SYGVKD. Trimming took 0 bases from V and 2 from J, leaving 8 bases between them. This CDR3 is built from 14 residues. The CDR3 DNA sequence: TGTGCCATCAGTGAGTCCTCAGGGCCCTACGAGCAGTACTTC. The encoded protein is CAISESSGPYEQYF.

The count of this clone is one. The rearrangement links TRBV7-7 to TRBJ2-1, with unresolved D. The CDR3 covers 13 residues. The V gene's germline CDR1 is SSHAT and CDR2 FNYEAQ (reference sequence). V was pared by 2 bases and J by 3 bases, with 5 bases between. The chain's CDR3 is CASSLTDYNEQFF. In DNA form, the CDR3 reads TGTGCCAGCAGCTTAACAGACTACAATGAGCAGTTCTTC.

The chain carries TRBV5-1 and TRBJ2-3; D is tentatively TRBD1 or TRBD2 (5 bases each). Germline lookup yields CDR1 SGHRS and CDR2 YFSETQ. The CDR3 runs 13 residues. V was cut by 7 bases and J by 4 bases, with 13 bases left in between. Here the CDR3 DNA reads TGCGCCAGCTTCGACACGGGACCAGATACGCAGTATTTT. It yields the protein CASFDTGPDTQYF.

The chain combines TRBV6-5 with TRBJ1-3, with 8 bases matching TRBD1. The junction had 6 bases not matched to a gene; V was cut back by 2 bases and J by 9 bases. The CDR3 contains 14 residues. Germline V gene sequence: CDR1 MNHEY, CDR2 SVGAGI. Here the CDR3 DNA reads TGTGCCAGCAGTTACGGGACAGGAAGGAGCACCATATATTTT. Its protein product is CASSYGTGRSTIYF.

The rearrangement links TRBV25-1 to TRBJ1-6; 9 bases align to TRBD1. Losses at the gene ends were 1 base for V and 1 base for J; bases not matched to a gene: 2. The CDR3 has 17 residues. Per germline, CDR1 MGHDK and CDR2 SYGVNS. This CDR3 is CASSESGQGSYNSPLHF. DNA for the CDR3: TGTGCCAGCAGTGAATCCGGACAGGGGTCCTATAATTCACCCCTCCACTTT.

About this clone itself: Other DNA sequences in the sample encode the same CDR3. The CDR3 sequence is CASSLDSNTDTQYF. DNA for the CDR3: TGTGCCAGCAGCTTGGATTCGAACACAGATACGCAGTATTTT. The J gene is TRBJ2-3, the V gene TRBV5-4; D is uncertain. Between the trimmed V and J ends, which lost 0 bases and 2 bases, there was a span of 7 bases. The CDR3 totals 14 residues. CDR1 is SGHNT and CDR2 is YYREEE in the germline V gene (reference sequence).